This T cell receptor beta chain was sequenced during a study of graft-versus-host responses after intestinal transplantation. Study observations and caveats: Researchers found GvH clones in recipient marrow, and some showed up first in ileum or blood.

Generated by immunoSEQ multiplex PCR, the TCRdb table keeps only in-frame clones and is missing some. The table shows 85,000 to 110,000 clones, with approximately 93% occurring only once. For this clone: Its target is not known.

This TCR derives from a human donor who received an intestinal transplant. This sample comprised unstimulated CD8+ T cells sorted from spleen or lymph node cells, obtained before intestinal transplant.

The CDR3 sequence is CASSQGGSTEAFF. The CDR3 DNA sequence: TGCGCCAGCAGCCAAGGAGGGAGCACTGAAGCTTTCTTT. V usage is TRBV4-1 and J usage is TRBJ1-1; no clear D gene. From germline, CDR1 is MGHRA and CDR2 YSYEKL. V was pared by 1 base and J by 4 bases, with 7 bases between. This CDR3 contains 13 residues.